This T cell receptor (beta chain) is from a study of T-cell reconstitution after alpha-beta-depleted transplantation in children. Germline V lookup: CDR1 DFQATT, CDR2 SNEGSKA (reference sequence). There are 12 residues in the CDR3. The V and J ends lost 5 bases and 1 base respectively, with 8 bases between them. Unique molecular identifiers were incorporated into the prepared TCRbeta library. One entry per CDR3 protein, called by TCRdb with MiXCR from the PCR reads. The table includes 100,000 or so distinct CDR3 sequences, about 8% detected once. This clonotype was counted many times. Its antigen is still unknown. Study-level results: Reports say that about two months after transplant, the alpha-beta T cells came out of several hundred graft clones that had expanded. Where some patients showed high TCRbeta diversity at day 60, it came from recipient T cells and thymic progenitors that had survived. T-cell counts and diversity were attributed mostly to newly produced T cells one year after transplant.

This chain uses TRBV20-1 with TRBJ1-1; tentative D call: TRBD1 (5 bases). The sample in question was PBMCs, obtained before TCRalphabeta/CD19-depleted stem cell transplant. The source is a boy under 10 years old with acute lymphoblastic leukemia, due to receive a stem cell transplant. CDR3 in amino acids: CSASQGNTEAFF. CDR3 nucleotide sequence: TGCAGTGCTTCTCAGGGGAACACTGAAGCTTTCTTT.